Listed below are T cell receptor beta chains from one sample, sequenced in a study of blood T cell repertoires in COVID-19. Clones were read by immunoSEQ multiplex PCR, and TCRdb kept only the in-frame ones, dropping some. This sample yields approximately 330,000 clones, of which nearly 90% are seen a single time; less than 9.5% belongs to the top ten. Input material: PBMCs or T cells enriched from blood (not recorded which). All receptors come from a woman in her twenties or thirties who had recovered from COVID-19. Both conserved end residues are trimmed from each CDR3. Each record gives: V gene, D gene, J gene, clone size, CDR3 protein. D genes are given only for firm matches. Size values are once, few and many counts, or a class for expanded clones, and some rows have none.

v_gene: TRBV27; d_gene: TRBD2; j_gene: TRBJ2-1; abundance: -; CDR3aa: ASSPLTSGNEQF
v_gene: TRBV15; d_gene: -; j_gene: TRBJ2-1; abundance: -; CDR3aa: ATSSLTGLGNEQF
v_gene: TRBV7-9; d_gene: -; j_gene: TRBJ1-3; abundance: -; CDR3aa: ASSLDIGSGNTIY
v_gene: TRBV15; d_gene: TRBD2; j_gene: TRBJ2-7; abundance: -; CDR3aa: ATSSGLAGGEQY
v_gene: TRBV11-3; d_gene: TRBD2; j_gene: TRBJ2-7; abundance: -; CDR3aa: ASSSDSGYEQY
v_gene: TRBV6-5; d_gene: -; j_gene: TRBJ2-1; abundance: -; CDR3aa: ASSAGFRGPEQF
v_gene: TRBV18; d_gene: -; j_gene: TRBJ2-5; abundance: once; CDR3aa: ASSPLSGQETQY
v_gene: TRBV9; d_gene: TRBD2; j_gene: TRBJ2-2; abundance: -; CDR3aa: ASRLPGLASGELF
v_gene: TRBV10-3; d_gene: -; j_gene: TRBJ2-7; abundance: -; CDR3aa: AISRSGISYEQY
v_gene: TRBV2; d_gene: TRBD2; j_gene: TRBJ2-7; abundance: -; CDR3aa: ASSDVFAGGYEQY
v_gene: TRBV30; d_gene: -; j_gene: TRBJ1-6; abundance: -; CDR3aa: AWTLPAIRGGFRPLH
v_gene: TRBV4-1; d_gene: -; j_gene: TRBJ1-2; abundance: -; CDR3aa: ASSQVIGDYGYT
v_gene: TRBV15; d_gene: TRBD1; j_gene: TRBJ1-4; abundance: -; CDR3aa: ATSRGTGEGEKLF
v_gene: TRBV5-4; d_gene: -; j_gene: TRBJ2-6; abundance: -; CDR3aa: ASSTVTANVLT
v_gene: TRBV18; d_gene: -; j_gene: TRBJ2-7; abundance: -; CDR3aa: ASSPEQGTTYEQY
v_gene: TRBV5-1; d_gene: -; j_gene: TRBJ2-2; abundance: -; CDR3aa: ASSFAIGTGELF
v_gene: TRBV14; d_gene: -; j_gene: TRBJ2-1; abundance: -; CDR3aa: ASSLRGSYNEQF
v_gene: TRBV7-2; d_gene: -; j_gene: TRBJ2-1; abundance: once; CDR3aa: ASSLDRIFSYNEQF
v_gene: TRBV3-1/TRBV3-2; d_gene: -; j_gene: TRBJ1-5; abundance: -; CDR3aa: ASSQDGSYSTQH
v_gene: TRBV10-3; d_gene: TRBD1; j_gene: TRBJ2-2; abundance: -; CDR3aa: AISEVGQGPTGELF
v_gene: TRBV3-1/TRBV3-2; d_gene: TRBD1; j_gene: TRBJ1-6; abundance: -; CDR3aa: ASRTGHWPLH
v_gene: TRBV6-5; d_gene: -; j_gene: TRBJ1-1; abundance: -; CDR3aa: ASSIARGYTEAF
v_gene: TRBV25-1; d_gene: -; j_gene: TRBJ1-1; abundance: -; CDR3aa: ASSEYDSYADTEAF
v_gene: TRBV25-1; d_gene: TRBD2; j_gene: TRBJ2-2; abundance: -; CDR3aa: ASRGTSGSIDTGELF
v_gene: TRBV7-6; d_gene: -; j_gene: TRBJ1-1; abundance: -; CDR3aa: ASSSGMRGGDTEAF
v_gene: TRBV7-2; d_gene: -; j_gene: TRBJ1-5; abundance: -; CDR3aa: ASSAPSFNQPQH
v_gene: TRBV19; d_gene: -; j_gene: TRBJ1-1; abundance: -; CDR3aa: ASSRGQLNTEAF
v_gene: TRBV11-2; d_gene: TRBD2; j_gene: TRBJ2-5; abundance: -; CDR3aa: ASSLTSGRSRETQY
v_gene: TRBV11-2; d_gene: -; j_gene: TRBJ1-1; abundance: -; CDR3aa: ASSLWLDTEAF
v_gene: TRBV10-3; d_gene: TRBD1; j_gene: TRBJ2-7; abundance: -; CDR3aa: AISSGTAHYEQY
v_gene: TRBV9; d_gene: -; j_gene: TRBJ2-3; abundance: once; CDR3aa: ASSVQGLNTQY
v_gene: TRBV6-4; d_gene: -; j_gene: TRBJ1-4; abundance: once; CDR3aa: ASSDREGEKLF
v_gene: TRBV7-3; d_gene: -; j_gene: TRBJ2-3; abundance: -; CDR3aa: ASSLKLGDSLLY
v_gene: TRBV18; d_gene: -; j_gene: TRBJ2-7; abundance: -; CDR3aa: ASSPDSPHIYEQY
v_gene: TRBV19; d_gene: TRBD1; j_gene: TRBJ2-1; abundance: -; CDR3aa: ASSRKDILTGGLPYNEQF
v_gene: TRBV29-1; d_gene: -; j_gene: TRBJ1-2; abundance: -; CDR3aa: SVDKQTYGYT
v_gene: TRBV19; d_gene: -; j_gene: TRBJ1-1; abundance: few; CDR3aa: ATSAGAVAEAF
v_gene: TRBV3-1/TRBV3-2; d_gene: -; j_gene: TRBJ2-2; abundance: -; CDR3aa: ASSHNTGRAGELF
v_gene: TRBV20-1; d_gene: -; j_gene: TRBJ1-5; abundance: -; CDR3aa: SASPLKLYSNQPQH
v_gene: TRBV12-3/TRBV12-4; d_gene: -; j_gene: TRBJ2-5; abundance: -; CDR3aa: ASSRSGRQLN
v_gene: TRBV15; d_gene: -; j_gene: TRBJ2-1; abundance: -; CDR3aa: ATSRSAAGYNEQF
v_gene: TRBV10-2; d_gene: -; j_gene: TRBJ2-3; abundance: -; CDR3aa: ASTMGPPELADTQY
v_gene: TRBV10-3; d_gene: -; j_gene: TRBJ2-2; abundance: -; CDR3aa: AIPRRGVNTGELF
v_gene: TRBV19; d_gene: TRBD2; j_gene: TRBJ2-3; abundance: -; CDR3aa: ASILSLSGAPSTSTDTQY
v_gene: TRBV28; d_gene: -; j_gene: TRBJ1-2; abundance: -; CDR3aa: ASSLRAYGYT
v_gene: TRBV5-1; d_gene: TRBD1; j_gene: TRBJ2-3; abundance: -; CDR3aa: ASSLAGQYTDTQY
v_gene: TRBV4-2; d_gene: -; j_gene: TRBJ1-3; abundance: -; CDR3aa: ASSQVAEGFSGNTIY
v_gene: TRBV19; d_gene: TRBD2; j_gene: TRBJ2-2; abundance: -; CDR3aa: ASSPGLAGVLTGELF
v_gene: TRBV7-9; d_gene: -; j_gene: TRBJ1-1; abundance: -; CDR3aa: ASRPSENTEAF
v_gene: TRBV15; d_gene: TRBD1; j_gene: TRBJ1-1; abundance: -; CDR3aa: ATSRPGTGTNTEAF
v_gene: TRBV28; d_gene: -; j_gene: TRBJ1-2; abundance: -; CDR3aa: ASSLFRVGSGYT
v_gene: TRBV5-1; d_gene: TRBD1; j_gene: TRBJ1-3; abundance: once; CDR3aa: ASSSNRGSGNTIY
v_gene: TRBV9; d_gene: -; j_gene: TRBJ1-4; abundance: -; CDR3aa: ASSPGTRYEKLF